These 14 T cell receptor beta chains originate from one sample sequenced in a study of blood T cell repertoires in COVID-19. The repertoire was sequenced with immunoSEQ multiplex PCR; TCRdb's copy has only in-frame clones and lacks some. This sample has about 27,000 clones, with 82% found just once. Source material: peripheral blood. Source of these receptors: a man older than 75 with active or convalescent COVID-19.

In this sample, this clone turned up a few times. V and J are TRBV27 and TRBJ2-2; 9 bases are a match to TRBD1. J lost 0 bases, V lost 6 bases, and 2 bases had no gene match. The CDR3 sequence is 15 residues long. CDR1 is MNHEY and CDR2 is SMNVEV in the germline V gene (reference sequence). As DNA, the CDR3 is TGTGCCAGCAGGAGGGACAGGGCGAACACCGGGGAGCTGTTTTTT. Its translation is CASRRDRANTGELFF.

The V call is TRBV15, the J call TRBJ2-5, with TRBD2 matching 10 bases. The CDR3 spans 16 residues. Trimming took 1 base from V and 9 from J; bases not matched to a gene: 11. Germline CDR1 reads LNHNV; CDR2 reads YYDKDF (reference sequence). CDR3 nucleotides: TGTGCCACCAGCAGAGGCCAGCGGGGGGGTCTTGGGTCCCAGTACTTC. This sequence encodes CATSRGQRGGLGSQYF.

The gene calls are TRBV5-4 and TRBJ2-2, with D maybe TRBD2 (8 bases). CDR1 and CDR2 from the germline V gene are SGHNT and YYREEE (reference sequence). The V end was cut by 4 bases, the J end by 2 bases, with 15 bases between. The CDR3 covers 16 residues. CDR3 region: CASSPGGTENTGELFF. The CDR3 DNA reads TGTGCCAGCAGCCCGGGAGGGACAGAAAACACCGGGGAGCTGTTTTTT.

The CDR3 is CASSLRTGGGYGYTF. In nucleotides, the CDR3 is TGTGCCAGCAGCCTCCGGACAGGGGGGGGTTATGGCTACACCTTC. V is TRBV3-1 (or the pseudogene TRBV3-2) and J is TRBJ1-2, with 10 bases fitting TRBD1. Germline CDR1 reads LGHDT; CDR2 reads YNNKEL (reference sequence). The V gene end was trimmed by 4 bases and the J gene end by 5 bases; junction bases not matched to a gene: 7. The CDR3 length is 15 residues.

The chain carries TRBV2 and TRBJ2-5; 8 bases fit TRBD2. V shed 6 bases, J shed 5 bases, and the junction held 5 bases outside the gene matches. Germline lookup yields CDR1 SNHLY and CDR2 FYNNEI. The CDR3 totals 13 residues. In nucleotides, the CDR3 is TGTGCCAGCAGGAGCGGGAGTTGGGAGACCCAGTACTTC. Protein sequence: CASRSGSWETQYF.

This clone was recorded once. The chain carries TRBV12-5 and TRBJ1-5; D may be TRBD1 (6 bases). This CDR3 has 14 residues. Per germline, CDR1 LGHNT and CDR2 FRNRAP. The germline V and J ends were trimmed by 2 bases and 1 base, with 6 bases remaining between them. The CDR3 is CASGLTGSNQPQHF. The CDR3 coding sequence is TGTGCTAGTGGTTTGACAGGGAGCAATCAGCCCCAGCATTTT. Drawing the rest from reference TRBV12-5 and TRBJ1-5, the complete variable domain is DARVTQTPRHKVTEMGQEVTMRCQPILGHNTVFWYRQTMMQGLELLAYFRNRAPLDDSGMPKDRFSAEMPDATLATLKIQPSEPRDSAVYFCASGLTGSNQPQHFGDGTRLSIL.

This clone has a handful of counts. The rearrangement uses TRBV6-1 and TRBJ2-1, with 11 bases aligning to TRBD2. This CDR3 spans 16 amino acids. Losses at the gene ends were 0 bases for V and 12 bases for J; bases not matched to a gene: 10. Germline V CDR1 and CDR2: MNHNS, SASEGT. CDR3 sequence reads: CASSEARRLAGTVQFF. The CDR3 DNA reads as TGTGCCAGCAGTGAAGCTAGGAGACTAGCGGGGACTGTGCAGTTCTTC.

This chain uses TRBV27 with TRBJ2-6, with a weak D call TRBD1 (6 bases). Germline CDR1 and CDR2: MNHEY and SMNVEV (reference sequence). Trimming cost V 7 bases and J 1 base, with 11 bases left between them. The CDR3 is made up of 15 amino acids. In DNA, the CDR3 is TGTGCCAGCACGGGGACAAGGTCTGGGGCCAACGTCCTGACTTTC. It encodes CASTGTRSGANVLTF.

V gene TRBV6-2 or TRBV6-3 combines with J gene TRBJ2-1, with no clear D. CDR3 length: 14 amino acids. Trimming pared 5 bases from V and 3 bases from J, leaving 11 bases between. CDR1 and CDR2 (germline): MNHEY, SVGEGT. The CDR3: CASSPSLRYNEQFF. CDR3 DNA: TGTGCCAGCAGTCCCTCTCTACGCTACAATGAGCAGTTCTTC.

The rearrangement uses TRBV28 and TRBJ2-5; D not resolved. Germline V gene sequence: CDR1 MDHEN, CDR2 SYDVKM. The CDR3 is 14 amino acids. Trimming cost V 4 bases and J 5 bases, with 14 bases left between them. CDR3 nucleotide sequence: TGTGCCAGCAGTTCGAGGATCCGGCGGGAGACCCAGTACTTC. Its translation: CASSSRIRRETQYF.

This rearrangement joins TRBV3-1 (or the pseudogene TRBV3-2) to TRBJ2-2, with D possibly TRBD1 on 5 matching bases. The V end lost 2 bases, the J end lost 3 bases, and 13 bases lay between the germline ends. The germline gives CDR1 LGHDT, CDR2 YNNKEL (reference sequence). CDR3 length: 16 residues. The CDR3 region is CASSQRAQAYTGELFF. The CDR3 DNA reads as TGTGCCAGCAGCCAAAGAGCACAGGCCTACACCGGGGAGCTGTTTTTT.

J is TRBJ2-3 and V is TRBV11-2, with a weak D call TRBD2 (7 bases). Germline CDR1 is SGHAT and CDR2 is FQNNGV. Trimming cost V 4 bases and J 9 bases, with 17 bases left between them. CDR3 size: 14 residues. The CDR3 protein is CASSSTGGRFTQYF. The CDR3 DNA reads TGTGCCAGCAGCTCAACGGGGGGCCGATTCACGCAGTATTTT.

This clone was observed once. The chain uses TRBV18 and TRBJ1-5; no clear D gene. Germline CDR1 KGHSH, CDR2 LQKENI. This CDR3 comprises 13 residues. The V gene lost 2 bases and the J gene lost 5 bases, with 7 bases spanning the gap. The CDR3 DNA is TGTGCCAGCTCACCAAGCGGGGATCAGCCCCAGCATTTT. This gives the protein CASSPSGDQPQHF.

CDR3 amino acids: CASSAVEVGYGYTF. The CDR3 DNA reads TGTGCCAGCAGCGCCGTCGAGGTCGGCTATGGCTACACCTTC. The J gene is TRBJ1-2, the V gene TRBV11-2; D unresolved. Germline V CDR1 and CDR2: SGHAT, FQNNGV. The V end lost 5 bases, the J end lost 4 bases, and 14 bases lay between the germline ends. This CDR3 comprises 14 residues.